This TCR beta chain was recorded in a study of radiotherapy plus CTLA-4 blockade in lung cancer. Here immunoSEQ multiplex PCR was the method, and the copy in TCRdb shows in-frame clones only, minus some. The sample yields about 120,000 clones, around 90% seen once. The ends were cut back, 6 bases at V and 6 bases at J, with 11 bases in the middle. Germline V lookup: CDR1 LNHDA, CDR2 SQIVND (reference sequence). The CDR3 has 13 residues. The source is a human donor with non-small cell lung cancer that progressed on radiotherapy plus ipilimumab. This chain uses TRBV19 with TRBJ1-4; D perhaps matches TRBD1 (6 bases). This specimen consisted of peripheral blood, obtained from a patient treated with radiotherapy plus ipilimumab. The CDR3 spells CASRMRGDEKLFF. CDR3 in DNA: TGTGCCAGTAGAATGAGGGGGGATGAAAAACTGTTTTTT.